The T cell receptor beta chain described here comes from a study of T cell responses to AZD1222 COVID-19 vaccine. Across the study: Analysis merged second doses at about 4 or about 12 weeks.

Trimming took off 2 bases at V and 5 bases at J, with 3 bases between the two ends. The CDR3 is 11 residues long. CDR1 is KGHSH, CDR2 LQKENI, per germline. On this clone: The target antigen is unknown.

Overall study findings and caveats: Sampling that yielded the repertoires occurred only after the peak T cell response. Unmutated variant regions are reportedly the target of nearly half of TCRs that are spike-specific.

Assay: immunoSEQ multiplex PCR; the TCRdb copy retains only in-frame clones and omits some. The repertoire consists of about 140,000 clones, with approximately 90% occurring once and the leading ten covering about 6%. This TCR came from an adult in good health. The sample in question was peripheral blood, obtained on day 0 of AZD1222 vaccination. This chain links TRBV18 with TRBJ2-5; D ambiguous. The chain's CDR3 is CASSPYETQYF. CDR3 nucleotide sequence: TGTGCCAGCTCACCATACGAGACCCAGTACTTC.